This T cell receptor beta chain was sequenced for a study of T cell responses to AZD1222 COVID-19 vaccine. Study-wide results and caveats: Spike-specific TCR breadth and depth grew following two AZD1222 doses. Dominant CD4 TCR responses targeted spike regions 160-218 and 743-854. Targeting of unmutated variant regions was reportedly seen in nearly half of spike-specific TCRs.

On this clone: Its antigen is currently unknown.

Profiling relied on immunoSEQ multiplex PCR, and the TCRdb table lists in-frame clones only, not all of them. The sample contains some 130,000 clones, about nine tenths of which appear only once. The V gene's germline CDR1 is MNHEY and CDR2 SMNVEV (reference sequence). There are 13 residues in the CDR3. J lost 2 bases, V lost 6 bases, and 4 bases had no gene match. This sample comprised peripheral blood, obtained on day 0 of AZD1222 vaccination. The TCR was taken from an adult in good health. The rearrangement uses TRBV27 and TRBJ2-7; the match to TRBD1 covers 7 bases. The CDR3 DNA follows: TGTGCCAGCAGCCCCGGGACAGCCTACGAGCAGTACTTC. It specifies CASSPGTAYEQYF.